These 28 T cell receptor beta chains were sequenced from one sample in a study of cytomegalovirus exposure and HLA in healthy donors. PCR primers comprised 60 Vbeta and 13 Jbeta primers. This table comes from immunoSEQ multiplex PCR, and its TCRdb copy is limited to in-frame clones, with some not included. The table records more than 95,000 clones, roughly three fifths of them present only once. The specimen was PBMCs. The receptors here all came from a man aged 60 to 69 in good health and CMV-seronegative.

The rearrangement uses TRBV29-1 and TRBJ1-2; D gene ambiguous. The CDR3 has 13 amino acids. V lost 3 bases and J lost 4, with 12 bases in between. Per the germline V gene, CDR1 is SQVTM and CDR2 is ANQGSEA. CDR3 sequence (DNA): TGCAGCGTTGATTCCTCCCGGGGCTATGGCTACACCTTC. This encodes CSVDSSRGYGYTF.

V gene TRBV2 combines with J gene TRBJ1-2; tentative D call: TRBD1 (5 bases). Germline-derived CDR1 and CDR2 are SNHLY and FYNNEI. The CDR3 contains 13 residues. Trimming shortened V by 3 bases and J by 4 bases, and 9 bases separated the two germline ends. The CDR3 is CASSDQGFYGYTF. In DNA form, the CDR3 reads TGTGCCAGCAGTGATCAGGGTTTCTATGGCTACACCTTC.

This clone was observed a handful of times. The V call is TRBV4-1, the J call TRBJ2-5, with 8 bases aligning to TRBD1. Germline V gene sequence: CDR1 MGHRA, CDR2 YSYEKL. Losses at the gene ends were 0 bases for V and 1 base for J; bases not matched to a gene: 19. The CDR3 covers 21 residues. CDR3 protein: CASSQDLGQGRLFGGQETQYF. CDR3 bases: TGCGCCAGCAGCCAAGATTTAGGACAGGGTAGGCTCTTTGGAGGCCAAGAGACCCAGTACTTC.

The rearrangement uses TRBV5-4 and TRBJ2-3, with TRBD2 matching 8 bases. CDR1 and CDR2 (germline): SGHNT, YYREEE (reference sequence). V gave up 3 bases and J gave up 2 bases; unmatched junction bases: 5. This CDR3 spans 15 amino acids. CDR3 sequence reads: CASSSRLALTDTQYF. As DNA, the CDR3 is TGTGCCAGCAGCTCTCGACTAGCGCTCACAGATACGCAGTATTTT.

By sample share, this clone is medium-sized. This chain joins TRBV5-5 and TRBJ2-7, with TRBD1 matching over 10 bases. This CDR3 spans 15 amino acids. CDR1 SGHKS and CDR2 YYEKEE come from the germline V gene (reference sequence). Unmatched junction bases numbered 6, after V lost 4 bases and J lost 2 bases. CDR3 in amino acids: CASSRQGAGAYEQYF. CDR3 bases: TGTGCCAGCAGCCGACAGGGGGCAGGTGCCTACGAGCAGTACTTC.

This clone was observed a handful of times. Germline and junction disagree at one end, which may indicate a read error. This rearrangement joins TRBV7-9 to TRBJ2-7; no reliable D call. CDR1 and CDR2 from the germline V gene are SEHNR and FQNEAQ (reference sequence). This CDR3 has 11 residues. Here the CDR3 reads CSSSAAYEQYF. The CDR3 DNA sequence: TGTTCCAGCAGCGCAGCGTACGAGCAGTACTTC.

The chain uses TRBV6-1 and TRBJ1-1; D is undetermined. The germline gives CDR1 MNHNS, CDR2 SASEGT. The V and J ends lost 1 base and 7 bases respectively, with 7 bases between them. The CDR3 length is 12 residues. CDR3 coding DNA: TGTGCCAGCAGTGAAGAATTCATTGAAGCTTTCTTT. This gives the protein CASSEEFIEAFF.

This clone occurred a few times. The chain uses TRBV6-5 and TRBJ1-5; 8 nucleotides match TRBD1. The CDR3 totals 14 residues. V shed 4 bases, J shed 6 bases, and the junction held 5 bases outside the gene matches. Germline V lookup: CDR1 MNHEY, CDR2 SVGAGI. This CDR3 reads CASSFRGQAQPQHF. The CDR3, as DNA: TGTGCCAGCAGTTTCAGGGGGCAGGCTCAGCCCCAGCATTTT.

The chain links TRBV2 to TRBJ2-5; 8 nucleotides match TRBD2. The CDR3 is 14 amino acids. V dropped 8 bases and J dropped 5; count of bases not matched to a gene: 10. CDR1 and CDR2 from the germline V gene are SNHLY and FYNNEI. The CDR3 is CASGVGGARETQYF. The CDR3 DNA is TGTGCCAGCGGTGTCGGGGGGGCCAGGGAGACCCAGTACTTC.

CDR3 residues: CASSPQGLSSYEQYF. The CDR3 DNA follows: TGTGCCAGCAGCCCCCAGGGACTGTCTTCCTACGAGCAGTACTTC. The chain combines TRBV7-6 with TRBJ2-7; D is perhaps TRBD2 (6 bases). Germline CDR1 and CDR2: SGHVS and FNYEAQ. The V and J ends lost 5 bases and 1 base respectively, with 15 bases between them. The CDR3 sequence is 15 residues long.

The V call is TRBV6-1, the J call TRBJ1-1; weak D call: TRBD1 (6 bases). The CDR3 runs to 15 residues. Trimming removed 6 bases from V and 2 bases from J, with 16 bases in between. Per germline, CDR1 MNHNS and CDR2 SASEGT. CDR3 in amino acids: CASSHESGANTEAFF. The CDR3, as DNA: TGTGCCAGCAGCCATGAGTCAGGGGCAAACACTGAAGCTTTCTTT.

This clone was observed a handful of times. The chain carries TRBV5-1 and TRBJ1-1; D call uncertain. With 2 bases removed from V and 0 bases from J, the gap between germline ends came to 11 bases. The germline V gene has CDR1 SGHRS and CDR2 YFSETQ. The CDR3 length is 15 residues. CDR3 DNA: TGCGCCAGCAGCTTACAGAATCTAATGAACACTGAAGCTTTCTTT. Its protein is CASSLQNLMNTEAFF.

This clone was observed a few times. The chain employs TRBV27 and TRBJ2-1; tentatively, D is TRBD2 (7 bases). The CDR3 is 18 amino acids. Germline CDR1 reads MNHEY; CDR2 reads SMNVEV (reference sequence). V was cut by 3 bases and J by 4 bases, with 22 bases left in between. In DNA, the CDR3 is TGTGCCAGCAGTTTCTTTCGTTCGGGGGGCGCTTCTTACAATGAGCAGTTCTTC. Protein sequence: CASSFFRSGGASYNEQFF.

The sample holds a few counts of this clone. This sequence joins TRBV15 and TRBJ2-5; D gene unclear. Germline-derived CDR1 and CDR2 are LNHNV and YYDKDF (reference sequence). The V and J ends lost 2 bases and 9 bases respectively, with 22 bases between them. This CDR3 has 16 amino acids. The DNA of the CDR3 is TGTGCCACCAGCAGACCCGTAGACTCCGCCGTTAGTCCCCAGTACTTC. Protein sequence: CATSRPVDSAVSPQYF. The complete variable domain, with remaining parts taken from reference TRBV15 and TRBJ2-5, reads DAMVIQNPRYQVTQFGKPVTLSCSQTLNHNVMYWYQQKSSQAPKLLFHYYDKDFNNEADTPDNFQSRRPNTSFCFLDIRSPGLGDTAMYLCATSRPVDSAVSPQYFGPGTRLLVL.

The J gene is TRBJ2-7, the V gene TRBV9; perhaps TRBD1 as D (5 bases). In germline, CDR1 is SGDLS, CDR2 YYNGEE. V lost 3 bases to trimming and J lost 3 bases, with 13 bases between them. The CDR3 consists of 14 residues. The CDR3 coding sequence is TGTGCCAGCAGCGCCCAGGGTCAGGGCTACGAGCAGTACTTC. Translated: CASSAQGQGYEQYF.

V gene TRBV19 combines with J gene TRBJ2-5; perhaps TRBD2 as D (5 bases). V lost 6 bases and J lost 2, with 13 bases in between. Germline assignment: CDR1 LNHDA and CDR2 SQIVND (reference sequence). The CDR3 loop spans 14 amino acids. Here the CDR3 reads CASSGRRTQETQYF. CDR3 sequence (DNA): TGTGCCAGTAGCGGAAGACGGACTCAAGAGACCCAGTACTTC.

The chain is built from TRBV9 and TRBJ1-4; no definite D call. Trimming removed 4 bases from V and 8 bases from J, with 12 bases in between. The CDR3 consists of 13 residues. Germline CDR1 reads SGDLS; CDR2 reads YYNGEE. As DNA, the CDR3 is TGTGCCAGCAGCAGAGAGACGGGGGAAAAACTGTTTTTT. It encodes CASSRETGEKLFF.

This clone was seen only a few times. The chain joins TRBV7-8 to TRBJ1-2, with 7 bases lining up with TRBD1. Germline CDR1 is SGHVS and CDR2 is FQNEAQ. J lost 2 bases, V lost 5 bases, and 8 bases had no gene match. CDR3 length equals 15 residues. This chain's CDR3 is CASSTGTAINYGYTF. In DNA, the CDR3 is TGTGCCAGCAGCACCGGGACAGCGATCAACTATGGCTACACCTTC.

This chain connects TRBV5-1 to TRBJ2-1; 9 bases map to TRBD2. The germline gives CDR1 SGHRS, CDR2 YFSETQ. The CDR3 runs 15 residues. Trimming at V came to 4 bases and at J to 3 bases, leaving 5 bases not matched to a gene. CDR3 residues: CASSLGTSSYNEQFF. The CDR3 bases are TGCGCCAGCAGCCTAGGGACTAGCAGCTACAATGAGCAGTTCTTC.

This chain connects TRBV5-1 to TRBJ1-3; D unclear. V was clipped by 2 bases and J by 0 bases, with 6 bases between them. CDR1 is SGHRS and CDR2 is YFSETQ in the germline V gene. The CDR3 consists of 14 residues. CDR3: CASSFEASGNTIYF. CDR3 in DNA: TGCGCCAGCAGCTTCGAAGCCTCTGGAAACACCATATATTTT.

This clone was seen once. The V gene is TRBV7-6, the J gene TRBJ2-6; 7 bases agree with TRBD1. The ends lost 2 bases at V and 4 bases at J; junction bases unmatched: 8. Germline CDR1 and CDR2: SGHVS and FNYEAQ. The CDR3 runs 17 residues. CDR3 sequence (DNA): TGTGCCAGCAGCTTAATGAGGGGGCTAGGCGGGGCCAACGTCCTGACTTTC. Its translation: CASSLMRGLGGANVLTF.

This chain uses TRBV29-1 with TRBJ2-1; 7 bases fit TRBD1. Germline-derived CDR1 and CDR2 are SQVTM and ANQGSEA. The V and J ends lost 3 bases and 9 bases, in that order; junction bases with no gene match: 11. The CDR3 loop spans 14 amino acids. CDR3 protein: CSVDITGSGGEQFF. CDR3 DNA: TGCAGCGTTGATATTACGGGTTCAGGGGGTGAGCAGTTCTTC.

The chain recombines TRBV7-3 with TRBJ2-7; D may be TRBD2 (5 bases). The CDR3 totals 12 residues. Trimming left V 6 bases short and J 0 bases short, with 6 bases between. Germline CDR1 is SGHTA and CDR2 is FQGTGA. As DNA, the CDR3 is TGTGCCAGCAGGAGGGACTCCTACGAGCAGTACTTC. Its translation is CASRRDSYEQYF.

This clone was picked up a small number of times. V and J are TRBV4-1 and TRBJ2-1, with 13 bases lining up with TRBD2. The CDR3 has 16 residues. Trimming cost V 0 bases and J 7 bases; bases outside gene matches: 3. CDR1 and CDR2 from the germline V gene are MGHRA and YSYEKL. CDR3 loop: CASSQEGGLAGNEQFF. The DNA for the CDR3 is TGCGCCAGCAGCCAAGAAGGGGGACTAGCGGGGAATGAGCAGTTCTTC.

This sequence joins TRBV10-3 and TRBJ1-1; tentatively, D is TRBD1 (5 bases). Germline V lookup: CDR1 ENHRY, CDR2 SYGVKD. V was trimmed by 0 bases and J by 0 bases, leaving 14 bases between them. There are 17 residues in the CDR3. The CDR3 bases are TGTGCCATCAGTGAGTCGAAAAGGGGCGGCATGAACACTGAAGCTTTCTTT. Its protein is CAISESKRGGMNTEAFF.

V and J are TRBV15 and TRBJ2-1, with D unclear. With 3 bases removed from V and 2 bases from J, the gap between germline ends came to 5 bases. This CDR3 is built from 13 residues. Germline loops: CDR1 LNHNV, CDR2 YYDKDF (reference sequence). CDR3 nucleotides: TGTGCCACCAGCAGCCCTACCTACAATGAGCAGTTCTTC. As protein: CATSSPTYNEQFF. The variable domain in full, completed from reference TRBV15 and TRBJ2-1, reads DAMVIQNPRYQVTQFGKPVTLSCSQTLNHNVMYWYQQKSSQAPKLLFHYYDKDFNNEADTPDNFQSRRPNTSFCFLDIRSPGLGDTAMYLCATSSPTYNEQFFGPGTRLTVL.

This clone came up once. The chain is built from TRBV2 and TRBJ2-2, with 10 bases fitting TRBD2. Germline V lookup: CDR1 SNHLY, CDR2 FYNNEI. Trimming removed 8 bases from V and 5 bases from J; junction bases left unmatched: 8. CDR3 size: 15 residues. In nucleotides, the CDR3 is TGTGCCAGCCACTTTAGCGGGAGGATTACCGGGGAGCTGTTTTTT. Its translation: CASHFSGRITGELFF.

With respect to this clone: The same CDR3 can be traced to other DNA sequences in this sample. The rearrangement links TRBV5-1 to TRBJ2-7; D gene ambiguous. Trimming took off 0 bases at V and 3 bases at J, with 7 bases between the two ends. The germline gives CDR1 SGHRS, CDR2 YFSETQ. The CDR3 sequence is 13 residues long. CDR3 residues: CASSLGSGYEQYF. The CDR3 coding sequence is TGCGCCAGCAGCTTGGGGTCCGGCTACGAGCAGTACTTC.